These 7 T cell receptor beta chains were all obtained from the same sample, sequenced in a study of resident and recirculating memory T cells in vitiligo. Assay used: immunoSEQ multiplex PCR; TCRdb lists only in-frame clones, some missing. The table lists some 70,000 clones, approximately 90% of them singletons, with over 4% in the top ten. Specimen: blood. The receptors were sampled from a male donor with vitiligo.

This clone was seen once. The genes are TRBV14 and TRBJ2-7; D unresolved. Germline V gene sequence: CDR1 SGHDN, CDR2 FVKESK. The V gene lost 0 bases and the J gene lost 4 bases, with 7 bases spanning the gap. The CDR3 extends over 13 amino acids. The CDR3 protein is CASSQDEEYEQYF. CDR3 DNA sequence: TGTGCCAGCAGCCAAGATGAGGAGTACGAGCAGTACTTC.

The rearrangement uses TRBV6-6 and TRBJ1-1; unclear D gene. CDR1 MNHNY and CDR2 SVGAGI come from the germline V gene (reference sequence). The CDR3 contains 16 residues. The V end was cut by 2 bases, the J end by 1 base, with 14 bases between. The CDR3: CASSYVSGSSNTEAFF. Written as DNA, the CDR3 is TGTGCCAGCAGTTACGTGTCGGGGTCCTCGAACACTGAAGCTTTCTTT.

The rearrangement uses TRBV30 and TRBJ1-4; tentatively, D is TRBD1 (5 bases). Between the trimmed V and J ends, which lost 1 base and 5 bases, there was a span of 11 bases. The CDR3 runs 14 residues. Germline V lookup: CDR1 GTSNPN, CDR2 SVGIG (reference sequence). CDR3 sequence: CAWSGGDLNEKLFF. DNA for the CDR3: TGTGCCTGGAGTGGGGGGGACTTAAATGAAAAACTGTTTTTT.

V is TRBV25-1 and J is TRBJ1-6, with D perhaps matching TRBD1 (6 bases). Germline CDR1 MGHDK, CDR2 SYGVNS. Trimming took off 4 bases at V and 0 bases at J, with 10 bases between the two ends. This CDR3 has 16 amino acids. CDR3 nucleotides: TGTGCCAGCAGTGGGCAGGGGAGCTCCTATAATTCACCCCTCCACTTT. Encoded protein: CASSGQGSSYNSPLHF.

The genes are TRBV6-6 and TRBJ1-2, with D uncertain. Trimming pared 5 bases from V and 7 bases from J, leaving 11 bases between. The CDR3 has 12 residues. Germline CDR1 is MNHNY and CDR2 is SVGAGI (reference sequence). The CDR3 sequence: CASSPPGGGYTF. CDR3 nucleotide sequence: TGTGCCAGCAGTCCGCCGGGAGGTGGCTACACCTTC.

The V call is TRBV28, the J call TRBJ1-1; D ambiguous. The V and J ends lost 3 bases and 0 bases respectively, with 8 bases between them. Germline V gene lookup returns CDR1 MDHEN and CDR2 SYDVKM. The CDR3 is made up of 14 amino acids. The DNA of the CDR3 is TGTGCCAGCAGTTTTCACGGGTTGAACACTGAAGCTTTCTTT. It is translated as CASSFHGLNTEAFF.

The V and J genes are TRBV6-5 and TRBJ2-7; unclear D gene. Deletions cut 0 bases from V and 3 bases from J, with 12 bases between. CDR1 is MNHEY, CDR2 SVGAGI, per germline. The CDR3 extends over 15 amino acids. CDR3 nucleotide sequence: TGTGCCAGCAGTTACTCCAAGGCGGAATTCTACGAGCAGTACTTC. It specifies CASSYSKAEFYEQYF.